The T cell receptor beta chain described here comes from a study of regulatory T cells in long-lasting Graves disease. Study at large: New Graves' disease cases had less than 3 months of antithyroid drugs.

TCR beta libraries were built with iRepertoire HTBI primers and Arm-PCR of CDR3 regions. TCRdb reprocessed the multiplex PCR reads with MiXCR, giving one entry per CDR3 protein. This table holds some 600,000 distinct CDR3 sequences, about 16% found once. The time point was: newly diagnosed GD, antithyroid drugs for less than 3 months. Researchers made the TCR library from RNA that was extracted from PBMCs. The CDR3 loop spans 15 amino acids. The germline gives CDR1 SNHLY, CDR2 FYNNEI. J lost 0 bases, V lost 7 bases, and 6 bases had no gene match. Another study also made use of these data, one on T cells in Graves' hyperthyroidism and ophthalmopathy. This second study notes: RT-PCR in the first round (using the HTBI primer set) targeted the TCR CDR3. Peripheral blood also featured most of the thyroid clonotypes expanded above 0.001. Ophthalmopathy and stable hyperthyroidism were told apart by a 13 V-J model.

Sample: peripheral blood mononuclear cells (PBMCs), taken at new diagnosis, from a patient treated with antithyroid drugs. V usage is TRBV2 and J usage is TRBJ2-3, with TRBD2 matching 8 bases. This sequence originates from a man younger than 35 with Graves disease. For the CDR3, the DNA is TGTGCCAGCAAGCCGGGAGGGCCGAGCACAGATACGCAGTATTTT. As protein: CASKPGGPSTDTQYF.